The 3 T cell receptor beta chains below were found in one sample sequenced in a study of CD8 T cell repertoires and HIV-1 epitope variants. Antigen specificity for these receptors is unknown. Clones were sequenced by immunoSEQ multiplex PCR, and TCRdb holds only the in-frame ones, with some missing. Of several thousand clones listed, about 61% were seen once; the top ten hold 44%. Sequencing used cultured CD8+ T cells derived from PBMCs. The origin of the receptors is a male donor with HIV.

This chain's CDR3 is CASSEGYSYEQYF. For the CDR3, the DNA is TGCGCCAGCAGTGAAGGGTACTCCTACGAGCAGTACTTC. This chain connects TRBV10-2 to TRBJ2-7; D unresolved. Germline V lookup: CDR1 WSHSY, CDR2 SAAADI. The CDR3 runs to 13 residues. V dropped 3 bases and J dropped 0 bases, with 6 bases sitting between them.

This clone was seen more than once but under ten times. The chain links TRBV4-3 to TRBJ1-2; 8 positions match TRBD1. The CDR3 consists of 14 residues. Trimming removed 2 bases from V and 4 bases from J; junction bases left unmatched: 3. Germline V gives CDR1 LGHNA, CDR2 YSLEER. CDR3 region: CASSQSTGGYGYTF. The CDR3 DNA is TGCGCCAGCAGCCAATCTACAGGGGGCTATGGCTACACCTTC.

The rearrangement uses TRBV9 and TRBJ1-5; no definite D call. CDR3 length: 14 residues. V was trimmed by 0 bases and J by 3 bases, leaving 7 bases between them. In germline, CDR1 is SGDLS, CDR2 YYNGEE. CDR3 nucleotide sequence: TGTGCCAGCAGCGTAGGACCGATCAATCAGCCCCAGCATTTT. Its translation is CASSVGPINQPQHF.